This is a list of T cell receptor beta chains from one sample in a study of CD8+CD57+ T cells in acquired aplastic anemia. Using its own MiXCR run on the reads, TCRdb lists one record per CDR3 protein. The sample records approximately 180,000 distinct CDR3 sequences, 48% being singletons. Sequenced: sorted CD4+, CD8+, or CD8+CD57+ T cells (not recorded which) from PBMCs. Receptor source: a human donor with aplastic anemia. The CDR3 runs from the conserved cysteine through the conserved F or W. D genes are given only for firm matches. A clone size is listed for some rows: how often the clone was seen (once, few, many), or a class if it is expanded.

v_call	j_call	d_call	clone_size	cdr3_aa	cdr3_nt
TRBV29-1	TRBJ2-7	.	.	CSVETTGTYEQYF	TGCAGCGTTGAAACGACGGGTACCTACGAGCAGTACTTC
TRBV7-2	TRBJ2-1	.	many	CASSLEGHYRQQFF	TGTGCCAGCAGCTTGGAAGGACACTACCGACAGCAGTTCTTC
TRBV18	TRBJ2-7	TRBD1	many	CASRVGTAHYEQYF	TGTGCCAGTCGTGTGGGGACAGCCCACTACGAGCAGTACTTC
TRBV7-6	TRBJ2-7	.	many	CASSLLRDPEQYF	TGTGCCAGCAGCTTACTCCGGGATCCAGAGCAGTACTTC
TRBV10-3	TRBJ1-5	.	many	CAAGTDNQPQHF	TGTGCCGCCGGGACGGATAATCAGCCCCAGCATTTT
TRBV9	TRBJ2-7	.	.	CASSVEASSTYEQYF	TGTGCCAGCAGCGTAGAGGCTTCGTCAACCTACGAGCAGTACTTC
TRBV11-2	TRBJ2-4	TRBD1	once	CASGLRGTGGDIQYF	TGTGCCAGCGGCTTACGCGGGACAGGGGGAGACATTCAGTACTTC
TRBV5-1	TRBJ2-1	.	.	CASSSGGGRSSYNEQFF	TGCGCCAGCAGCTCCGGGGGTGGGAGGAGCTCCTACAATGAGCAGTTCTTC
TRBV19	TRBJ1-2	.	.	CASSIGQEPQGYTF	TGTGCCAGTAGTATAGGACAGGAACCTCAGGGCTACACCTTC
TRBV12-3/TRBV12-4	TRBJ1-1	.	.	CASSPGTYTEAFF	TGTGCCAGCAGTCCCGGGACATACACTGAAGCTTTCTTT
TRBV24-1	TRBJ2-7	TRBD1	few	CATSKEGTGGFYEQYF	TGTGCCACCTCGAAAGAGGGGACAGGAGGGTTCTACGAGCAGTACTTC
TRBV15	TRBJ2-1	.	.	CATSFWGAYDKQFF	TGTGCCACCAGCTTCTGGGGTGCCTACGATAAGCAGTTCTTC
TRBV3-1	TRBJ2-7	.	.	CASSQERNREQYF	TGTGCCAGCAGCCAAGAAAGAAATCGCGAGCAGTACTTC
TRBV5-6	TRBJ2-6	.	many	CASIGPGQTSSGANVLTF	TGTGCCAGCATCGGGCCGGGACAGACTAGCTCTGGGGCCAACGTCCTGACTTTC
TRBV7-8	TRBJ2-5	.	few	CASSLDNQETQYF	TGTGCCAGCAGCTTAGACAATCAAGAGACCCAGTACTTC
TRBV10-3	TRBJ1-6	TRBD1	few	CAISPETGLSPLHF	TGTGCCATCAGCCCTGAGACAGGGTTGTCACCCCTCCACTTT
TRBV4-2	TRBJ2-1	.	.	CASSLSLDGVHNEQFF	TGTGCCAGCAGCCTCTCACTAGATGGGGTCCACAATGAGCAGTTCTTC
TRBV5-5	TRBJ1-1	.	.	CASSLRNKIAEAFF	TGTGCCAGCAGCTTGAGGAATAAGATCGCTGAAGCTTTCTTT
TRBV6-4	TRBJ2-7	.	.	CASSKGGQSSYEQYF	TGTGCCAGCAGCAAGGGGGGCCAGAGCTCCTACGAGCAGTACTTC
TRBV19	TRBJ2-2	TRBD1	many	CASSLRGTGPSTGELFF	TGTGCCAGTAGTCTCAGGGGGACAGGGCCCAGCACCGGGGAGCTGTTTTTT
TRBV4-1	TRBJ1-5	.	.	CASSATGARDQPQHF	TGCGCCAGCAGCGCTACAGGAGCAAGAGATCAGCCCCAGCATTTT
TRBV6-6	TRBJ1-2	.	.	CASVRVNYGYTF	TGTGCCAGCGTCAGGGTGAACTATGGCTACACCTTC
TRBV2	TRBJ1-2	TRBD1	.	CASSEVTGAYGYTF	TGTGCCAGCAGTGAAGTAACAGGGGCCTATGGCTACACCTTC
TRBV3-1	TRBJ1-3	.	few	CASSPYRDAANTIYF	TGTGCCAGCAGCCCCTACAGGGATGCGGCAAACACCATATATTTT
TRBV5-6	TRBJ1-5	.	many	CASSQGQSNQPQHF	TGTGCCAGCAGCCAAGGACAGAGCAATCAGCCCCAGCATTTT
TRBV2	TRBJ1-2	.	.	CASMGGIYGYTF	TGTGCCAGCATGGGGGGGATATATGGCTACACCTTC
TRBV15	TRBJ1-5	.	few	CATSRGTFNQPQHF	TGTGCCACCAGCAGAGGCACGTTCAATCAGCCCCAGCATTTT
TRBV10-3	TRBJ1-1	TRBD1	.	CAIRGDRVSEAFF	TGTGCCATCAGGGGGGACAGAGTTTCTGAAGCTTTCTTT
TRBV7-3	TRBJ2-3	.	.	CASSLTGGTSTDTQYF	TGTGCCAGCAGCTTAACGGGCGGAACTAGCACAGATACGCAGTATTTT
TRBV2	TRBJ2-7	.	.	CASSEFGYEQYF	TGTGCCAGCAGTGAATTTGGCTACGAGCAGTACTTC
TRBV10-3	TRBJ2-2	.	.	CAIGESGTSTGELFF	TGTGCCATCGGTGAGTCCGGTACTAGCACCGGGGAGCTGTTTTTT
TRBV2	TRBJ2-7	TRBD1	.	CASSFPGQGIYEQYF	TGTGCCAGCAGCTTTCCGGGACAGGGGATCTACGAGCAGTACTTC
TRBV19	TRBJ1-2	TRBD1	.	CASGTGDGCGYTF	TGTGCCTCCGGGACAGGGGACGGTTGTGGCTACACCTTC
TRBV7-9	TRBJ2-3	.	.	CASSFDPRDTQYF	TGTGCCAGCAGCTTCGATCCGAGAGATACGCAGTATTTT
TRBV19	TRBJ2-1	TRBD1	few	CASSDPLGTGGHNEQFF	TGTGCCAGTAGTGATCCGTTGGGGACAGGGGGACACAATGAGCAGTTCTTC
TRBV20-1	TRBJ1-2	.	.	CSARYGATDYGYTF	TGCAGTGCTAGATACGGGGCTACAGACTATGGCTACACCTTC
TRBV11-2	TRBJ1-4	TRBD1	.	CASSSLRTGTNEKPFF	TGTGCCAGCAGCTCCTTACGGACAGGCACTAATGAAAAACCGTTCTTT
TRBV15	TRBJ2-7	.	many	CATSRDISYPYEQYF	TGTGCCACCAGCAGAGATATCAGTTACCCCTACGAGCAGTACTTC
TRBV3-1	TRBJ2-5	.	many	CASSPDRSQGTQYF	TGTGCCAGCAGCCCGGACAGATCTCAAGGGACCCAGTACTTC
TRBV20-1	TRBJ2-1	TRBD2	.	CSATGLADNEQFF	TGCAGTGCTACGGGACTAGCGGACAATGAGCAGTTCTTC
TRBV20-1	TRBJ2-5	TRBD1	many	CSAFVRDREETQYF	TGCAGTGCTTTTGTCCGGGACAGGGAAGAGACCCAGTACTTC
TRBV19	TRBJ2-2	.	.	CASTNRATGELFF	TGTGCCAGTACCAACAGGGCCACCGGGGAGCTGTTTTTT
TRBV15	TRBJ1-6	.	.	CATTLSTNSPPHF	TGTGCCACCACTCTTTCCACGAATTCACCCCCCCACTTT
TRBV20-1	TRBJ2-7	.	.	CSAPAPGEQYF	TGCAGTGCACCCGCCCCGGGCGAGCAGTACTTC
TRBV18	TRBJ1-6	.	many	CASSPVDRNSPLHF	TGTGCCAGCTCACCGGTAGACAGAAATTCACCCCTCCACTTT
TRBV6-1	TRBJ1-5	.	many	CASRPSGTGRQPQHF	TGTGCCAGCAGACCCTCGGGAACAGGACGGCAGCCCCAGCATTTT
TRBV15	TRBJ2-2	.	many	CATGRQGGSGELFF	TGTGCCACCGGGCGGCAGGGTGGGTCCGGGGAGCTGTTTTTT
TRBV2	TRBJ2-1	.	.	CASSELQGLDEQFF	TGTGCCAGCAGTGAACTACAGGGTCTGGATGAGCAGTTCTTC
TRBV3-1	TRBJ1-2	.	few	CASSLFNYGYTF	TGTGCCAGCAGCCTGTTTAACTATGGCTACACCTTC
TRBV7-2	TRBJ2-6	.	.	CASSLAGGVGANVLTF	TGTGCCAGCAGCTTAGCAGGGGGGGTTGGGGCCAACGTCCTGACTTTC
TRBV14	TRBJ1-4	TRBD1	.	CASSQPSDRASEKLFF	TGTGCCAGCAGCCAACCGTCGGACAGGGCGAGTGAAAAACTGTTTTTT
TRBV10-3	TRBJ2-1	TRBD2	.	CAIGSGGNEQFF	TGTGCCATCGGTAGCGGGGGAAATGAGCAGTTCTTC
TRBV12-3/TRBV12-4	TRBJ2-7	TRBD1	few	CASSSDRAGQYEQYF	TGTGCCAGCAGTTCGGACAGGGCTGGTCAGTACGAGCAGTACTTC
TRBV19	TRBJ2-7	.	.	CASSIGLTYEQYF	TGTGCCAGTAGTATAGGGTTAACCTACGAGCAGTACTTC
TRBV13	TRBJ2-7	.	.	CASSLSSMDTEQYF	TGTGCCAGCAGCTTATCATCCATGGACACCGAGCAGTACTTC
TRBV4-2	TRBJ2-5	.	.	CASSFDQQREETQYF	TGTGCCAGCAGCTTTGATCAACAAAGAGAAGAGACCCAGTACTTC
TRBV14	TRBJ1-1	.	.	CASSQVMGNTEAFF	TGTGCCAGCAGCCAAGTCATGGGAAACACTGAAGCTTTCTTT